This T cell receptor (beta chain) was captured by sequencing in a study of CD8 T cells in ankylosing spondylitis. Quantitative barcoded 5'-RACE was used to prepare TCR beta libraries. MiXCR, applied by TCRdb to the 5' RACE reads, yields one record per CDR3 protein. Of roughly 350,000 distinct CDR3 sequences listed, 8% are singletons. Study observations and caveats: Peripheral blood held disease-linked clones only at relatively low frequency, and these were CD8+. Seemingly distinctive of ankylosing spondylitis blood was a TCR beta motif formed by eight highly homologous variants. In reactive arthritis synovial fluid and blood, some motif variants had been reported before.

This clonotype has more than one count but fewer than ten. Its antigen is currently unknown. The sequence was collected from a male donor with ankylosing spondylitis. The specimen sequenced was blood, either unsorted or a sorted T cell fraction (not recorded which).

For the CDR3, the DNA is TGCGCCAGCGGACTAAGACAGGGGGGGACTGAAGCTTTCTTT. This codes for CASGLRQGGTEAFF. V and J are TRBV5-1 and TRBJ1-1, with 9 nucleotides matching TRBD1. This CDR3 is built from 14 residues. Trimming at V came to 7 bases and at J to 5 bases, leaving 9 bases not matched to a gene. Germline CDR1 and CDR2: SGHRS and YFSETQ.